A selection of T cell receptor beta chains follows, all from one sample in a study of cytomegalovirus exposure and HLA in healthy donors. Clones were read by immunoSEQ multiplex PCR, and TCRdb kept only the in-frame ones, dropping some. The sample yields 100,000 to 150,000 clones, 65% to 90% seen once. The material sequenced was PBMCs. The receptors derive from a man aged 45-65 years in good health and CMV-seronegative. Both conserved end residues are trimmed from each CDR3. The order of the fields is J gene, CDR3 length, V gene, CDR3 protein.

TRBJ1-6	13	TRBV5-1	ASSPFGQGDSPLH
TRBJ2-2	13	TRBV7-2	ASSIRQTNTGELF
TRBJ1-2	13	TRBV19	ASSMWRDHGDGYT
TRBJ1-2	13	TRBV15	ATSRVGQGPFGYT
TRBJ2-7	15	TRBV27	ASSFSRTGRSSYEQY
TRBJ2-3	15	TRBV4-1	ASSRGTSSQHTDTQY
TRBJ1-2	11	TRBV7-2	ASRGTGSGGYT
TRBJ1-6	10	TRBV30	AWSVAGSPLH
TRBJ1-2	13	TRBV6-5	ASSQPTGANYGYT
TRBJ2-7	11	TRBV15	ATSRAVSYEQY
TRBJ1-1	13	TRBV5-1	ASSWTGSVGPEAF
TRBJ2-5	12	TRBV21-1	ASFRGPGGETQY
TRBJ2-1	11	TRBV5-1	ASRAGWYNEQF
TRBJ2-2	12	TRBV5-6	ASSLVSNTGELF
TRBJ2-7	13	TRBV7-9	ASSLSGISIYEQY
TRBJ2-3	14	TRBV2	ASRRLAVTSTDTQY
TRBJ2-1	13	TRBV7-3	ASSSGLPSYNEQF
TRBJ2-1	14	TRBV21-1	ASSGQGAFVNNEQF
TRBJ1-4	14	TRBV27	ASSPFRRGASEKLF
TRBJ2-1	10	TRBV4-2	ASSQAGNEQF
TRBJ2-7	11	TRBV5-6	ASSLRTVYEQY
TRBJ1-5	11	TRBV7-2	ASSLGRGQPQH
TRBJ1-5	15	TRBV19	ASSGGTGDGSNQPQH
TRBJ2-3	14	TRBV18	ASSPQAGGVPDTQY
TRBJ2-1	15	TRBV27	ASSLFSGGARLGEQF
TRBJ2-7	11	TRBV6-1	ASRDRGPYEQY
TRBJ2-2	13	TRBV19	ASSFGQRGTGELF